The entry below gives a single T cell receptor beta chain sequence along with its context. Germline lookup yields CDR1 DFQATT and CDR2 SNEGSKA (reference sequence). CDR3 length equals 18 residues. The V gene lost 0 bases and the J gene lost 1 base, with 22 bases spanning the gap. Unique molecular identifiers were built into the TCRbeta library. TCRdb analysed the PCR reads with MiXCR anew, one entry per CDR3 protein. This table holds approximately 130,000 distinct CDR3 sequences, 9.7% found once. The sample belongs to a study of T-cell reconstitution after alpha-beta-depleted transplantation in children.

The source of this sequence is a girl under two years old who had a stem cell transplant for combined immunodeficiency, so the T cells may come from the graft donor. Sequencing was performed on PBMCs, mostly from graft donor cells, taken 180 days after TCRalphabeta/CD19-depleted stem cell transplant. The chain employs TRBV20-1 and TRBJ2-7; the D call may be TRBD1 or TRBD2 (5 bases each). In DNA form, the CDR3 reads TGCAGTGCTAGAGAACCGGGACGGAACTTCCTAGCTTCCTACGAGCAGTACTTC. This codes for CSAREPGRNFLASYEQYF.